The following is a T cell receptor (beta chain) sequence with its context. Germline CDR1 reads MNHEY; CDR2 reads SVGAGI. The CDR3 totals 11 residues. Trimming shortened V by 2 bases and J by 9 bases, and 6 bases separated the two germline ends. These data originate in a study of blood T cell repertoires in COVID-19. Study-wide background: COVID-19 samples collected from the United States, Italy and Spain covered acute and convalescent phases. Nucleic acid was either cDNA or gDNA, and it came from T cells, B-cell-depleted T cells, or PBMCs.

Original analysis: Researchers report that nucleated cell counts were estimated from reference gene primer amplification. The assay was immunoSEQ multiplex PCR, and TCRdb's table has in-frame clones only and misses some. Clone size and the V and J calls come from that table; the DNA yielded D and trimming. The sample includes roughly 340,000 clones, about 90% seen only once; the top ten take about 3.5%. The TCR originated in a woman between 18 and 29 years old who had recovered from COVID-19. Sequenced input: peripheral blood. The chain recombines TRBV6-5 with TRBJ2-3; unclear D gene. The CDR3, as DNA: TGTGCCAGCAGTTACGGCTCGACGCAGTATTTT. Protein product: CASSYGSTQYF.